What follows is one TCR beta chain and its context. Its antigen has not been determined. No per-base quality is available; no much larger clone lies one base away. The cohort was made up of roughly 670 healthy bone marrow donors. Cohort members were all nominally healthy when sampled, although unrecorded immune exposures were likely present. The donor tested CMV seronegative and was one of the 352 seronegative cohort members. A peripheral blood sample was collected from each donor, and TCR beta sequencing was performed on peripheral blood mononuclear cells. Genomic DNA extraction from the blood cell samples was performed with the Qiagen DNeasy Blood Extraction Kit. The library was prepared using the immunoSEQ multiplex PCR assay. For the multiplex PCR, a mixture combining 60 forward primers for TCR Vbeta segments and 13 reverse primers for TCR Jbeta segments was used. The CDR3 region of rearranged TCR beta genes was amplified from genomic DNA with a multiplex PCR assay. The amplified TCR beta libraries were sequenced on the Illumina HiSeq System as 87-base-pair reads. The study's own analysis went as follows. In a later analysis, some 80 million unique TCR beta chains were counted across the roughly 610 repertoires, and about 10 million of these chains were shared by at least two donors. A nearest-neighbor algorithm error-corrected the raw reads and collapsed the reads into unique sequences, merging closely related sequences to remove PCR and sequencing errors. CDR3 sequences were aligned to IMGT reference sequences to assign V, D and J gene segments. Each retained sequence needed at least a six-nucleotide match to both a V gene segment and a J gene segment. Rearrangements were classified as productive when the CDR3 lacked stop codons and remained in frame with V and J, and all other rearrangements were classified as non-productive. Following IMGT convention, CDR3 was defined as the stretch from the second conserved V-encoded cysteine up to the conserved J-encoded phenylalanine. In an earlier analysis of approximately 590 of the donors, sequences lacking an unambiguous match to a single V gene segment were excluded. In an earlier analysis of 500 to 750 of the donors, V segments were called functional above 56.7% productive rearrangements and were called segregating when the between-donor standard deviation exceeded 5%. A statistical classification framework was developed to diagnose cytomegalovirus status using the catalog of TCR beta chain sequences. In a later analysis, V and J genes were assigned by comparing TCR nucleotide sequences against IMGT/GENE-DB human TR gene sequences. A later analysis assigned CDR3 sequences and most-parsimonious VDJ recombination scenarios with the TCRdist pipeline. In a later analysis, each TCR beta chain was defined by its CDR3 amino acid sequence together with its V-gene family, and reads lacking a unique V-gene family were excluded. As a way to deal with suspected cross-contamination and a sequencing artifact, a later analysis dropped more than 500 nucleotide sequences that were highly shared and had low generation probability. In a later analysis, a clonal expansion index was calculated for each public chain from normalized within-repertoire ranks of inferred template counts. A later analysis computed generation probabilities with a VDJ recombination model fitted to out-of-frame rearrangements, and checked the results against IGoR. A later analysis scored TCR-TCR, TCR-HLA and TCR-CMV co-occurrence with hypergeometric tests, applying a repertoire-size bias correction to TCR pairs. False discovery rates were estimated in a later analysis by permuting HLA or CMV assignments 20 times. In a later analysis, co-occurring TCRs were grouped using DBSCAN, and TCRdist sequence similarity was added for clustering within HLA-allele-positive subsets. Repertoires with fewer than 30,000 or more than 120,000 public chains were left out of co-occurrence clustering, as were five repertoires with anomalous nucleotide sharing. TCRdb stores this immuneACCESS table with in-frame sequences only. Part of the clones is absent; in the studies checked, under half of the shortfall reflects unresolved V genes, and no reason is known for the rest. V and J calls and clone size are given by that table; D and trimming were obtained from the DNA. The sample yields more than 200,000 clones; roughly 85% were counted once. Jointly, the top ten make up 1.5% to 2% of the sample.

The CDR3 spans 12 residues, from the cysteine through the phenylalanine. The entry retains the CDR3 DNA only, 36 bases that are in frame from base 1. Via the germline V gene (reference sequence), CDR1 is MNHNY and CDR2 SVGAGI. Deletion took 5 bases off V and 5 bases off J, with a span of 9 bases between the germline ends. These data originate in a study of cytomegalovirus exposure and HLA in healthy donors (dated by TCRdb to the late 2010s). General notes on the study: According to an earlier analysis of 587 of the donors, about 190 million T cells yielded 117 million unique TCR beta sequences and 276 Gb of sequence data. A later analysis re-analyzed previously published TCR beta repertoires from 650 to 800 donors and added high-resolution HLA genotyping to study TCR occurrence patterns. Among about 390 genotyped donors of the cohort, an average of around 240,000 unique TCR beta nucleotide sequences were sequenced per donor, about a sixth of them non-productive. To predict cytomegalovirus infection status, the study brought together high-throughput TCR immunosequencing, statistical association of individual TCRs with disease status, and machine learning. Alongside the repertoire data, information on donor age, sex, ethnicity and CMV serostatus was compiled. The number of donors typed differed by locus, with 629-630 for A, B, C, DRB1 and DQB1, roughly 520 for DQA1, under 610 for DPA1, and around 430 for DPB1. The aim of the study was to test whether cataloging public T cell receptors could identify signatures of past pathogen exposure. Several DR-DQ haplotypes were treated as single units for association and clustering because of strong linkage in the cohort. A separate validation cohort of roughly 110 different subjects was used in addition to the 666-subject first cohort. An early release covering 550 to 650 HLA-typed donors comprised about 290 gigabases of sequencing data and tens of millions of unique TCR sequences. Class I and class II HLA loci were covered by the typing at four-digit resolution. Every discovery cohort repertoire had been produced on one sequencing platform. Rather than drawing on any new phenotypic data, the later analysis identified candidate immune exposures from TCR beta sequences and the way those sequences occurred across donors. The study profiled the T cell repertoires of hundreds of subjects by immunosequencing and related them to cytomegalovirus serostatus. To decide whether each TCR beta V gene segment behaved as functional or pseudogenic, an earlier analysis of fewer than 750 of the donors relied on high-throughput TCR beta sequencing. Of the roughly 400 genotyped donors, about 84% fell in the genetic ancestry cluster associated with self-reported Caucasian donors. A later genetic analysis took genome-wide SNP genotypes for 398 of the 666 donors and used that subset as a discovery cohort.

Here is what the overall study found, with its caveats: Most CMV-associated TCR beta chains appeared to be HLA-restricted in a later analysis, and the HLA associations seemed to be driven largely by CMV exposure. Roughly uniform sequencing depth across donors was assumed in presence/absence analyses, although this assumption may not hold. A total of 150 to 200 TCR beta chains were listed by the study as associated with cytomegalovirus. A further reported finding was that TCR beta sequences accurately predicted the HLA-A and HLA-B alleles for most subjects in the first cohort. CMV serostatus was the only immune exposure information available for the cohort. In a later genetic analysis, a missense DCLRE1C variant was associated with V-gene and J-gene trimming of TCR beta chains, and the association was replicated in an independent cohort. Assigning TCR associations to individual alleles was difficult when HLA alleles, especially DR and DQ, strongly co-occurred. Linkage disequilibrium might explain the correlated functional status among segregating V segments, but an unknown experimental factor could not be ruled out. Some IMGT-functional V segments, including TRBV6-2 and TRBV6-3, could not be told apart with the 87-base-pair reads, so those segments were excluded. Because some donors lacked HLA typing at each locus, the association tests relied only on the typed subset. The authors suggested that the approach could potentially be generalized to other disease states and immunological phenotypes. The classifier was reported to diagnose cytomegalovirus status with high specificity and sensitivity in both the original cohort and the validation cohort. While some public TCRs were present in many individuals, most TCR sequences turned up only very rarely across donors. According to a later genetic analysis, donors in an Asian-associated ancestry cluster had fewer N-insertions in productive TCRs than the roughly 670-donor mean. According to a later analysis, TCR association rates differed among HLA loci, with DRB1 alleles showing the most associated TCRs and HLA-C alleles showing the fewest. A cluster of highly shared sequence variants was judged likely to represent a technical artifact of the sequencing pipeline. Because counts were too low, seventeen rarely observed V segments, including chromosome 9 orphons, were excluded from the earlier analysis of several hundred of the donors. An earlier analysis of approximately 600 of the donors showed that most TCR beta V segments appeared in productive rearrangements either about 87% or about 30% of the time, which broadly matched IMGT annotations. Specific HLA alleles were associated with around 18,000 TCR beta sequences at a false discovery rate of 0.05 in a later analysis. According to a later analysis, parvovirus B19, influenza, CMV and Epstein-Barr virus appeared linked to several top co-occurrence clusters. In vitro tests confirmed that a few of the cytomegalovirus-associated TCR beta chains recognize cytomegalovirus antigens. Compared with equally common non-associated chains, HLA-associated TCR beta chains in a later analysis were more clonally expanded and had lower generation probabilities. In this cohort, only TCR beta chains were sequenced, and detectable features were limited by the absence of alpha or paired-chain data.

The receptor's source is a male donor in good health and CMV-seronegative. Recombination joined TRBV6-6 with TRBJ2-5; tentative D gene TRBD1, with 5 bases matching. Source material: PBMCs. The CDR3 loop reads CASSAGRETQYF. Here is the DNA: TGTGCCAGCAGTGCAGGGCGGGAGACCCAGTACTTC.